Listed below are T cell receptor beta chains from one sample, sequenced in a study of B cell selection in AIRE deficiency. Using immunoSEQ multiplex PCR, the repertoire was profiled, and TCRdb retains in-frame clones only, with some absent. The sample carries 12,000 to 15,000 clones, just over 90% recorded once. Input material: Tregs sorted from PBMCs. The receptor source for this set is a human donor with AIRE deficiency. CDR3s leave out the opening cysteine and the closing phenylalanine or tryptophan. A D gene is named only where the DNA matches it firmly. Expanded clones get a size class; other rows say once, few or many, or leave the size out.

-,-,TRBV5-1,ASSFESSYNEQF
TRBD2,-,TRBV7-2,ASSSTLLAGDYNEQF
-,-,TRBV5-4,ASSRGPSRETQY
-,-,TRBV7-2,ASSYTGNIQY
TRBD1,once,TRBV18,ASSRTGQLQPQH
TRBD1,-,TRBV2,ASSEWDSRTAEAF
-,-,TRBV6-4,ASSDSGGRKF
-,-,TRBV12-5,ASGLDRVSSTDTQY
-,-,TRBV19,ASTSGLNTGELF
-,-,TRBV4-2,ASSPGETQY